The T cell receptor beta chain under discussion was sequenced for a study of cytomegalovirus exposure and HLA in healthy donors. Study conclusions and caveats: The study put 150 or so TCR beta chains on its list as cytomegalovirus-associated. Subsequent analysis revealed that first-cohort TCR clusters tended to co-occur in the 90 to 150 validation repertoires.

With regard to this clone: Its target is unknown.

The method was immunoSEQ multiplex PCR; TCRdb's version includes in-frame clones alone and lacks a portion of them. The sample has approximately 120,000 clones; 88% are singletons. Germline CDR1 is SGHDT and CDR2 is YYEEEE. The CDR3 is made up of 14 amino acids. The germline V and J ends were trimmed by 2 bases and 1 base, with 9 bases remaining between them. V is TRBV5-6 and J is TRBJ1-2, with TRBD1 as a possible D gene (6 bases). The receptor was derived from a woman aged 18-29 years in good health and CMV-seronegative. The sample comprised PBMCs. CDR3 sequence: CASSFGQLNYGYTF. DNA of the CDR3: TGTGCCAGCAGCTTTGGACAGCTTAACTATGGCTACACCTTC.